Listed here are 21 T cell receptor beta chains from one sample, sequenced in a study of response to subunit inactivated influenza vaccine. TCRdb processed the RT-PCR reads anew with MiXCR; each CDR3 protein has one entry. The table includes around 790,000 distinct CDR3 sequences, 21% detected once. This specimen consisted of PBMCs from blood, obtained 4 to 6 days after vaccination. Receptors originate from a man between 45 and 60 years old who received an inactivated influenza vaccine.

This clonotype was detected a few times. The chain is built from TRBV9 and TRBJ2-1; TRBD2 matches 12 bases. CDR3 length: 16 amino acids. V was pared by 3 bases and J by 2 bases, with 3 bases of the junction left unmatched. From germline, CDR1 is SGDLS and CDR2 YYNGEE. The CDR3 DNA is TGTGCCAGCAGCGGAGGACTAGCGGGAACCTACAATGAGCAGTTCTTC. This translates into CASSGGLAGTYNEQFF. Together with reference TRBV9 and TRBJ2-1, the CDR3 gives the full variable domain: DSGVTQTPKHLITATGQRVTLRCSPRSGDLSVYWYQQSLDQGLQFLIQYYNGEERAKGNILERFSAQQFPDLHSELNLSSLELGDSALYFCASSGGLAGTYNEQFFGPGTRLTVL.

The CDR3 region is CASSQDPGQGAYEQYF. The DNA of the CDR3 is TGTGCCAGCAGCCAAGACCCTGGACAGGGGGCCTACGAGCAGTACTTC. The chain couples TRBV3-1 to TRBJ2-7, with TRBD1 matching 10 bases. This CDR3 contains 16 residues. Trimming took 0 bases from V and 2 from J; bases not matched to a gene: 4. Germline-derived CDR1 and CDR2 are LGHDT and YNNKEL (reference sequence).

This chain joins TRBV6-5 and TRBJ1-1; tentatively, D is TRBD1 (5 bases). This CDR3 region has 14 residues. Trimming removed 10 bases from V and 4 bases from J, with 19 bases in between. CDR1 and CDR2 from the germline V gene are MNHEY and SVGAGI. The CDR3 sequence: CATGLGPGGTEAFF. The DNA of the CDR3 is TGTGCCACCGGTTTAGGGCCTGGGGGCACTGAAGCTTTCTTT.

This clonotype was counted many times. V gene TRBV10-3 combines with J gene TRBJ2-7, with D tentatively TRBD1 (6 bases). This CDR3 region has 14 residues. In germline, CDR1 is ENHRY, CDR2 SYGVKD. Deletions cut 7 bases from V and 0 bases from J, with 13 bases between. Here the CDR3 reads CAITRTESSYEQYF. CDR3 coding DNA: TGTGCCATCACTCGGACAGAGAGCTCCTACGAGCAGTACTTC.

This clonotype was picked up a small number of times. The junction differs from germline at one of its ends, possibly a read error. This chain links TRBV18 with TRBJ2-5, with D perhaps matching TRBD1 or TRBD2 (5 bases each). CDR1 KGHSH and CDR2 LQKENI come from the germline V gene. This CDR3 has 13 amino acids. The DNA for the CDR3 is TGTGCCAGCTCCGGGGCAGGAGGAGAGACTCAGTACTTC. This sequence encodes CASSGAGGETQYF.

The chain employs TRBV5-1 and TRBJ2-7, with TRBD1 identical over 7 bases. The CDR3 covers 16 residues. Germline values: CDR1 SGHRS, CDR2 YFSETQ. The V gene end was trimmed by 2 bases and the J gene end by 2 bases; junction bases not matched to a gene: 10. The CDR3 region is CASSLAPGQLAYEQYF. As DNA, the CDR3 is TGCGCCAGCAGCTTAGCTCCGGGACAGCTGGCCTACGAGCAGTACTTC.

This chain uses TRBV10-1 with TRBJ2-3, with a possible D match to TRBD1 (6 bases). This CDR3 is 16 amino acids long. The germline V gene has CDR1 WNHNN and CDR2 SYGVQD (reference sequence). V lost 6 bases to trimming and J lost 0 bases, with 16 bases between them. CDR3 sequence (DNA): TGCGCCAGCAGCCGGGACACCCGATTGAGCACAGATACGCAGTATTTT. Translated: CASSRDTRLSTDTQYF.

This clonotype turned up a few times. This chain uses TRBV5-1 with TRBJ2-7; no definite D call. Deletions cut 4 bases from V and 8 bases from J, with 16 bases between. Germline V gives CDR1 SGHRS, CDR2 YFSETQ. The CDR3 runs 13 residues. The CDR3 DNA reads as TGCGCCAGCAGCCCGCTTTCGGCTAGACAGCAGTACTTC. It yields the protein CASSPLSARQQYF.

This chain connects TRBV11-2 to TRBJ2-7; no reliable D call. V shed 0 bases and J shed 8 bases, with 23 bases lying between them. Looked up from germline, CDR1 is SGHAT and CDR2 is FQNNGV. The CDR3 consists of 17 residues. The CDR3 DNA sequence: TGTGCCAGCAGCTTAGACCCTAGTATGAACAGACCTACGCAGCAGTACTTC. Translating it yields CASSLDPSMNRPTQQYF.

The chain uses TRBV5-1 and TRBJ1-1; TRBD1 agrees at 7 bases. The CDR3 spans 14 residues. V shed 5 bases, J shed 4 bases, and the junction held 8 bases outside the gene matches. Germline CDR1 and CDR2: SGHRS and YFSETQ. The CDR3 DNA reads TGCGCCAGCAGGTTCCTTGACAGGGCCACTGAAGCTTTCTTT. This gives the protein CASRFLDRATEAFF.

The V and J genes are TRBV18 and TRBJ2-7, with a weak D call TRBD2 (6 bases). Germline CDR1 and CDR2: KGHSH and LQKENI. V was shortened by 6 bases and J by 6 bases, with 18 bases between the two germline ends. The CDR3 has 14 residues. The CDR3 is CASSQWAGSGEQYF. Written as DNA, the CDR3 is TGTGCCAGCTCCCAGTGGGCGGGATCCGGCGAGCAGTACTTC.

This clonotype was seen a handful of times. The V call is TRBV5-6, the J call TRBJ1-2; 7 bases align to TRBD1. This CDR3 region has 16 residues. The V gene end was trimmed by 4 bases and the J gene end by 0 bases; junction bases not matched to a gene: 9. Germline CDR1 reads SGHDT; CDR2 reads YYEEEE. CDR3 sequence (DNA): TGTGCCAGCAGCGTCCGGGACAGCCTAACTAACTATGGCTACACCTTC. Encoded protein: CASSVRDSLTNYGYTF.

In its sample, this clonotype was seen a few times. The genes are TRBV13 and TRBJ2-5; 8 bases are shared with TRBD1. CDR1 and CDR2 from the germline V gene are PRHDT and FYEKMQ (reference sequence). The CDR3 totals 13 residues. The junction had 3 bases not matched to a gene; V was cut back by 5 bases and J by 4 bases. Written as DNA, the CDR3 is TGTGCCAGCAGCAAAGGGACAGGAGAGACCCAGTACTTC. Amino acids: CASSKGTGETQYF.

This clonotype occurred once. The chain has TRBV27 and TRBJ2-7; D could derive from TRBD1 or TRBD2 (6 bases each). This CDR3 has 14 residues. Germline V gives CDR1 MNHEY, CDR2 SMNVEV (reference sequence). Trimming took 4 bases from V and 2 from J, leaving 12 bases between them. CDR3 in amino acids: CASSSSGGPYEQYF. For the CDR3, the DNA is TGTGCCAGCAGTTCCTCCGGGGGCCCCTACGAGCAGTACTTC.

This clonotype was detected a few times. The V gene is TRBV12-3 or TRBV12-4, the J gene TRBJ2-1; 16 nucleotides line up with TRBD2. This CDR3 comprises 17 residues. V lost 5 bases to trimming and J lost 3 bases; unmatched junction nucleotides: 4. CDR3 amino acids: CASSPGLAGGGYNEQFF. The CDR3 nucleotides are TGTGCCAGCAGTCCGGGACTAGCGGGGGGGGGCTACAATGAGCAGTTCTTC.

V gene TRBV12-2 combines with J gene TRBJ1-4. TRBV12-2 is an annotated pseudogene. The CDR3 has 15 amino acids. CDR3 sequence: CASRSSETTNEKLFF. The CDR3 nucleotides read TGTGCAAGTCGCTCCTCAGAGACAACTAATGAAAAACTGTTTTTT.

This clonotype appeared many times. V and J are TRBV5-1 and TRBJ2-1, with D unclear. V gave up 0 bases and J gave up 1 base, with 5 bases separating them. CDR3 size: 14 residues. Germline V lookup: CDR1 SGHRS, CDR2 YFSETQ. Written as DNA, the CDR3 is TGCGCCAGCAGCTTGGACAGTTCCTACAATGAGCAGTTCTTC. Its translation is CASSLDSSYNEQFF.

This clonotype was seen more than once but under ten times. The chain couples TRBV20-1 to TRBJ2-3; 13 nucleotides agree with TRBD2. The CDR3 is made up of 15 amino acids. Germline V gene lookup returns CDR1 DFQATT and CDR2 SNEGSKA (reference sequence). V shed 6 bases, J shed 6 bases, and the junction held 9 bases outside the gene matches. CDR3 sequence (DNA): TGCAGTGCCCTATCGATACTAGCGGGGGGGGATACGCAGTATTTT. Translating it yields CSALSILAGGDTQYF.

This clonotype was counted a few times. The chain has TRBV5-1 and TRBJ1-1, with 11 bases identical to TRBD1. The ends lost 2 bases at V and 4 bases at J; junction bases unmatched: 4. This CDR3 region has 15 residues. Per the germline V gene, CDR1 is SGHRS and CDR2 is YFSETQ. The CDR3 region is CASSFGQGASTEAFF. In nucleotides, the CDR3 is TGCGCCAGCAGCTTTGGACAGGGGGCGAGCACTGAAGCTTTCTTT.

This chain connects TRBV20-1 to TRBJ2-7; TRBD1 might be the D (5 bases). The V and J ends lost 2 bases and 3 bases respectively, with 17 bases between them. Per the germline V gene, CDR1 is DFQATT and CDR2 is SNEGSKA (reference sequence). CDR3 length: 15 residues. CDR3 sequence (DNA): TGCAGTGCTAGACCTGGCAAGACAGAGGACTACGAGCAGTACTTC. It is translated as CSARPGKTEDYEQYF.

This chain joins TRBV20-1 and TRBJ2-1; 13 bases map to TRBD2. With 5 bases clipped from V and 2 bases from J, the junction kept 3 bases outside the gene matches. Per germline, CDR1 DFQATT and CDR2 SNEGSKA (reference sequence). This CDR3 has 15 residues. CDR3 amino acids: CSAPTSGRAYNEQFF. The DNA of the CDR3 is TGCAGTGCTCCCACTAGCGGGAGGGCCTACAATGAGCAGTTCTTC.